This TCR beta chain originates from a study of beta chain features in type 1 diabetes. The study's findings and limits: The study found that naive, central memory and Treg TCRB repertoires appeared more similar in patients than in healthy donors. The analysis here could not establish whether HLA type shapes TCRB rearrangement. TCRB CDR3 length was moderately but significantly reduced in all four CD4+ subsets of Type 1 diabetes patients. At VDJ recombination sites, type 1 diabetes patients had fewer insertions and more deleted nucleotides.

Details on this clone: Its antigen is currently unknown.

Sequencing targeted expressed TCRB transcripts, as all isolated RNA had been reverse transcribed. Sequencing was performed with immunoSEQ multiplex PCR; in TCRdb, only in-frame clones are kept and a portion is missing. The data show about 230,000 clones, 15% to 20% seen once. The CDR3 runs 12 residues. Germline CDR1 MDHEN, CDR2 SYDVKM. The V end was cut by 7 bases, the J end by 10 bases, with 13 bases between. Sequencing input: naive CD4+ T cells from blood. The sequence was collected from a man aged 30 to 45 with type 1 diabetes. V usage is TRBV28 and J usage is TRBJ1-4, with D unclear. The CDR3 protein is CASKAFAGKLFF. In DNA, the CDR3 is TGTGCCAGCAAGGCATTTGCCGGAAAACTGTTTTTT.